These 32 T cell receptor beta chains were sequenced from one sample in a study of beta chain features in type 1 diabetes. Sequencing targeted expressed TCRB transcripts, as all isolated RNA had been reverse transcribed. Profiled with immunoSEQ multiplex PCR; TCRdb holds only in-frame clones, not every one. The sample lists hundreds of thousands of clones, 17% seen once, with 0.023% in the top ten. Sample: naive CD4+ T cells from blood. The origin of the receptors is a woman aged 18-29 years in good health.

The chain links TRBV18 to TRBJ2-7; D is undetermined. CDR3 length equals 13 residues. Germline CDR1 KGHSH, CDR2 LQKENI. Trimming took off 6 bases at V and 1 base at J, with 10 bases between the two ends. CDR3 nucleotides: TGTGCCAGCTCTGATATAATGTCCTACGAGCAGTACTTC. It translates to CASSDIMSYEQYF.

The chain recombines TRBV18 with TRBJ1-2, with D perhaps matching TRBD1 (6 bases). This CDR3 is 15 amino acids long. CDR1 and CDR2 from the germline V gene are KGHSH and LQKENI. V lost 3 bases, J lost 2 bases, and 13 bases lay in between. In nucleotides, the CDR3 is TGTGCCAGCTCACCGTCGAGGCAGGGGAACTATGGCTACACCTTC. Encoded protein: CASSPSRQGNYGYTF.

This clone was counted a few times. The chain carries TRBV7-9 and TRBJ2-1, with TRBD2 matching 15 bases. The CDR3 runs to 16 residues. Looked up from germline, CDR1 is SEHNR and CDR2 is FQNEAQ (reference sequence). Trimming took 3 bases from V and 6 from J; bases not matched to a gene: 3. CDR3 in amino acids: CASSFGTSGGINEQFF. CDR3 DNA: TGTGCCAGCAGCTTTGGGACTAGCGGGGGGATCAATGAGCAGTTCTTC.

J is TRBJ1-2 and V is TRBV6-5; D remains unclear. CDR3 length: 13 residues. V lost 5 bases, J lost 4 bases, and 11 bases lay in between. Germline V gene lookup returns CDR1 MNHEY and CDR2 SVGAGI. This chain's CDR3 is CASSRTVLYGYTF. The CDR3, as DNA: TGTGCCAGCAGTCGGACCGTCCTCTATGGCTACACCTTC.

This clone was observed a few times. This rearrangement joins TRBV7-3 to TRBJ2-7; 7 bases agree with TRBD1. Looked up from germline, CDR1 is SGHTA and CDR2 is FQGTGA. Trimming cost V 0 bases and J 2 bases; bases outside gene matches: 4. The CDR3 is 15 amino acids. CDR3: CASSLTGQKTYEQYF. The CDR3 coding sequence is TGTGCCAGCAGCTTAACGGGACAGAAGACCTACGAGCAGTACTTC.

The chain recombines TRBV7-9 with TRBJ2-1, with 11 bases matching TRBD2. V shed 10 bases and J 5 bases; nucleotides not matched to a gene: 4. The CDR3 spans 13 residues. Germline V lookup: CDR1 SEHNR, CDR2 FQNEAQ (reference sequence). The CDR3 spells CAMTGLADNEQFF. In DNA, the CDR3 is TGTGCCATGACGGGACTAGCGGACAATGAGCAGTTCTTC.

The table lists this clone with a few counts. The same CDR3 arises from other DNA sequences in this sample as well. The rearrangement links TRBV9 to TRBJ1-5; D ambiguous. Germline lookup yields CDR1 SGDLS and CDR2 YYNGEE. Trimming took off 2 bases at V and 1 base at J, with 10 bases between the two ends. CDR3 length: 15 residues. CDR3 in amino acids: CASSVSGYSNQPQHF. DNA for the CDR3: TGTGCCAGCAGCGTTTCCGGGTACAGCAATCAGCCCCAGCATTTT.

In this sample, this clone turned up a few times. The chain employs TRBV15 and TRBJ2-1; D possibly matches TRBD1 or TRBD2 (5 bases each). The CDR3 runs to 16 residues. Trimming stripped 1 base from V and 8 bases from J, with 18 bases between. Germline CDR1 LNHNV, CDR2 YYDKDF (reference sequence). CDR3 residues: CATSRVLSWDDDEQFF. The CDR3 nucleotides read TGTGCCACCAGCAGAGTCTTATCTTGGGACGACGATGAGCAGTTCTTC.

This clone was seen a few times. The rearrangement joins TRBV19 to TRBJ2-1, with D perhaps matching TRBD2 (5 bases). V was clipped by 5 bases and J by 3 bases, with 14 bases between them. CDR1 LNHDA and CDR2 SQIVND come from the germline V gene (reference sequence). The CDR3 is made up of 15 amino acids. The CDR3 DNA sequence: TGTGCCAGTAGTCGCGACCCGGGGAGCTACAATGAGCAGTTCTTC. It is translated as CASSRDPGSYNEQFF.

The V gene is TRBV5-1, the J gene TRBJ2-3; a possible D gene is TRBD1 (6 bases). This CDR3 contains 13 residues. Trimming cost V 4 bases and J 7 bases, with 13 bases left between them. Per germline, CDR1 SGHRS and CDR2 YFSETQ. CDR3 bases: TGCGCCAGCAGCGAAGGGACATCCAATACGCAGTATTTT. This encodes CASSEGTSNTQYF.

This clone was seen only a few times. The chain uses TRBV28 and TRBJ1-5, with 7 bases identical to TRBD1. CDR1 MDHEN and CDR2 SYDVKM come from the germline V gene. The length of the CDR3 is 14 residues. V shed 1 base, J shed 5 bases, and the junction held 2 bases outside the gene matches. The CDR3 region has the DNA TGTGCCAGCAGTTTATACAGGGGTTATCAGCCCCAGCATTTT. It specifies CASSLYRGYQPQHF.

The chain employs TRBV7-8 and TRBJ2-5; 8 nucleotides line up with TRBD2. J lost 0 bases, V lost 1 base, and 1 base had no gene match. Germline V gene lookup returns CDR1 SGHVS and CDR2 FQNEAQ. This CDR3 region has 15 residues. Here the CDR3 reads CASSLGLAHQETQYF. Written as DNA, the CDR3 is TGTGCCAGCAGCTTAGGACTAGCGCACCAAGAGACCCAGTACTTC.

This clone was seen more than once but under ten times. The chain couples TRBV4-2 to TRBJ2-5; D remains ambiguous. Trimming removed 2 bases at V and 7 bases at J, with 11 bases between. Per germline, CDR1 LGHNA and CDR2 YNFKEQ. The CDR3 consists of 13 residues. CDR3 coding DNA: TGTGCCAGCAGCCAATCCACGGTTGGGACCCAGTACTTC. Its protein product is CASSQSTVGTQYF.

A few counts support this clone. The genes are TRBV7-9 and TRBJ1-2, with D tentatively TRBD1 (6 bases). The V gene lost 1 base and the J gene lost 4 bases, with 7 bases spanning the gap. The CDR3 covers 13 residues. Germline CDR1 reads SEHNR; CDR2 reads FQNEAQ (reference sequence). The CDR3 DNA is TGTGCCAGCAGCTTAGACAGGGCCTATGGCTACACCTTC. Translation: CASSLDRAYGYTF.

This clone came up a few times. The chain combines TRBV7-3 with TRBJ2-1; maybe TRBD2 (6 bases). The CDR3 sequence is 15 residues long. Germline V gene lookup returns CDR1 SGHTA and CDR2 FQGTGA. V lost 5 bases and J 8 bases, leaving 19 bases between the germline ends. CDR3 amino acids: CASSPGSGPWDEQFF. The CDR3 region has the DNA TGTGCCAGCAGCCCCGGGAGCGGGCCGTGGGATGAGCAGTTCTTC.

The gene calls are TRBV11-2 and TRBJ2-1; D unresolved. The CDR3 sequence is 16 residues long. V shed 5 bases and J shed 3 bases, with 17 bases lying between them. Germline assignment: CDR1 SGHAT and CDR2 FQNNGV. CDR3 sequence reads: CASSISSSLGYNEQFF. For the CDR3, the DNA is TGTGCCAGCAGCATAAGTTCCTCCTTGGGCTACAATGAGCAGTTCTTC.

Only a few counts were recorded for this clone. The chain joins TRBV4-2 to TRBJ2-1; 11 bases match TRBD2. Germline CDR1 and CDR2: LGHNA and YNFKEQ. The V and J ends lost 4 bases and 8 bases, in that order; junction bases with no gene match: 13. The CDR3 consists of 17 residues. The CDR3, as DNA: TGTGCCAGCAGCCCAGCTAGCGGGAGGAACCGTGAGGATGAGCAGTTCTTC. Amino acid sequence: CASSPASGRNREDEQFF.

This clone was seen only a few times. In DNA form, the CDR3 reads TGTGCCAGCAGCTCGGGACTAGCGGGGCCTAACAATGAGCAGTTCTTC. Protein: CASSSGLAGPNNEQFF. V usage is TRBV5-6 and J usage is TRBJ2-1; 13 bases fit TRBD2. J gave up 5 bases and V 3 bases, and 5 bases lay outside the gene matches. The germline gives CDR1 SGHDT, CDR2 YYEEEE. The CDR3 is 16 residues long.

This chain connects TRBV6-5 to TRBJ2-3, with no clear D. CDR3 size: 14 residues. The V gene's germline CDR1 is MNHEY and CDR2 SVGAGI. V lost 2 bases to trimming and J lost 4 bases, with 10 bases between them. CDR3 nucleotide sequence: TGTGCCAGCAGTTACGTAGGTCTGGCAGATACGCAGTATTTT. Its translation is CASSYVGLADTQYF.

In DNA form, the CDR3 reads TGTGCCGTTCAACCGGGACAGGTAGAGATACTAAACGAGCAGTACTTC. Amino acid sequence: CAVQPGQVEILNEQYF. The chain combines TRBV9 with TRBJ2-7; 8 bases align to TRBD1. Looked up from germline, CDR1 is SGDLS and CDR2 is YYNGEE. The CDR3 length is 16 residues. V was pared by 10 bases and J by 5 bases, with 20 bases of the junction left unmatched.

This sequence joins TRBV7-2 and TRBJ2-7, with TRBD2 matching 12 bases. Losses at the gene ends were 3 bases for V and 9 bases for J; bases not matched to a gene: 12. From germline, CDR1 is SGHTA and CDR2 FQGNSA. This CDR3 is built from 16 residues. CDR3 protein: CASSFETSGRIGGQYF. The CDR3 DNA reads as TGTGCCAGCAGCTTTGAGACTAGCGGGAGAATTGGGGGGCAGTACTTC. The full variable domain, in which reference TRBV7-2 and TRBJ2-7 provide the parts outside the CDR3, is GAGVSQSPSNKVTEKGKDVELRCDPISGHTALYWYRQSLGQGLEFLIYFQGNSAPDKSGLPSDRFSAERTGGSVSTLTIQRTQQEDSAVYLCASSFETSGRIGGQYFGPGTRLTVT.

This sequence joins TRBV7-2 and TRBJ2-1, with 8 bases lining up with TRBD2. Germline loops: CDR1 SGHTA, CDR2 FQGNSA. CDR3 length equals 17 residues. The V segment lost 5 bases and the J segment 4 bases; nucleotides outside the gene matches: 13. CDR3 in DNA: TGTGCCAGCAGCATAGTGTTAGCGGGACACCCATACAATGAGCAGTTCTTC. The encoded protein is CASSIVLAGHPYNEQFF.

V gene TRBV27 combines with J gene TRBJ2-3; a weak D match, TRBD2 (5 bases). Trimming stripped 7 bases from V and 10 bases from J, with 15 bases between. The germline CDR1 and CDR2 sequences are MNHEY and SMNVEV (reference sequence). This CDR3 contains 12 residues. This CDR3 is CASTSRGLAQYF. As DNA, the CDR3 is TGTGCCAGCACGTCACGCGGGTTAGCGCAGTATTTT.

CDR3 residues: CASATSELYNEQFF. The CDR3 bases are TGTGCCAGTGCAACTAGCGAACTTTACAATGAGCAGTTCTTC. The chain uses TRBV11-1 and TRBJ2-1, with 7 bases aligning to TRBD2. V gave up 9 bases and J gave up 4 bases; unmatched junction bases: 9. Looked up from germline, CDR1 is SGHAT and CDR2 is FQDESV (reference sequence). The CDR3 extends over 14 amino acids.

Only a few counts were recorded for this clone. The rearrangement joins TRBV6-5 to TRBJ1-1; D uncertain. Trimming left V 0 bases short and J 7 bases short, with 9 bases between. Germline-derived CDR1 and CDR2 are MNHEY and SVGAGI. The CDR3 contains 13 residues. The CDR3 DNA reads as TGTGCCAGCAGTTACTCGGGTCCGGGTGAAGCTTTCTTT. This gives the protein CASSYSGPGEAFF.

The V gene is TRBV6-6, the J gene TRBJ1-2; D not certain. Germline assignment: CDR1 MNHNY and CDR2 SVGAGI (reference sequence). Deletions cut 7 bases from V and 4 bases from J, with 22 bases between. The CDR3 length is 16 residues. In DNA, the CDR3 is TGTGCCAGCATAAACGCTTGGCAGAGAGAGCTCTATGGCTACACCTTC. The encoded protein is CASINAWQRELYGYTF.

The chain links TRBV7-9 to TRBJ2-1; 12 bases agree with TRBD2. With 2 bases clipped from V and 9 bases from J, the junction kept 11 bases outside the gene matches. The CDR3 spans 17 residues. In germline, CDR1 is SEHNR, CDR2 FQNEAQ (reference sequence). CDR3 DNA sequence: TGTGCCAGCAGCTTACGGGCCTTGTCTAGCGGGAGGGCTGAGCAGTTCTTC. Translated, it gives CASSLRALSSGRAEQFF.

This clone occurred a few times. The chain uses TRBV7-8 and TRBJ2-1; 7 bases agree with TRBD1. V was pared by 8 bases and J by 4 bases, with 11 bases of the junction left unmatched. The CDR3 totals 15 residues. Germline lookup yields CDR1 SGHVS and CDR2 FQNEAQ. The DNA of the CDR3 is TGTGCCAGCTCCCGAACGAACAGGGGATACAATGAGCAGTTCTTC. It translates to CASSRTNRGYNEQFF.

As to this clone: The same CDR3 can be traced to other DNA sequences in this sample. The genes are TRBV2 and TRBJ2-7; D tentatively fits TRBD1 or TRBD2 (5 bases each). Germline CDR1 reads SNHLY; CDR2 reads FYNNEI. V shed 5 bases and J shed 0 bases, with 8 bases lying between them. CDR3 length: 13 amino acids. As DNA, the CDR3 is TGTGCCAGCAGTCGGGACGGCTCCTACGAGCAGTACTTC. Amino acids: CASSRDGSYEQYF.

This clone showed up just a few times. V and J are TRBV28 and TRBJ2-7; 7 nucleotides match TRBD2. This CDR3 has 16 amino acids. V dropped 5 bases and J dropped 3; count of bases not matched to a gene: 13. Germline CDR1 is MDHEN and CDR2 is SYDVKM. The CDR3 loop is CASSPLGGEGDYEQYF. The CDR3 nucleotides are TGTGCCAGCAGTCCCCTGGGAGGGGAGGGTGACTACGAGCAGTACTTC.

The rearrangement joins TRBV19 to TRBJ2-1; TRBD2 matches at 7 bases. The CDR3 is 15 amino acids. Per the germline V gene, CDR1 is LNHDA and CDR2 is SQIVND (reference sequence). The V and J ends lost 6 bases and 9 bases, in that order; junction bases with no gene match: 14. DNA of the CDR3: TGTGCCAGTAGGGGAGGGAGCGGGACCCTCGGTGAGCAGTTCTTC. Its protein product is CASRGGSGTLGEQFF.

This clone has only a few counts. The J gene is TRBJ2-1, the V gene TRBV11-1, with 10 nucleotides matching TRBD2. Per germline, CDR1 SGHAT and CDR2 FQDESV (reference sequence). With 5 bases clipped from V and 7 bases from J, the junction kept 5 bases outside the gene matches. There are 14 residues in the CDR3. The CDR3 coding sequence is TGTGCCAGCAGCAGGGCTAGCGGGAGAAATGAGCAGTTCTTC. Translation gives CASSRASGRNEQFF.